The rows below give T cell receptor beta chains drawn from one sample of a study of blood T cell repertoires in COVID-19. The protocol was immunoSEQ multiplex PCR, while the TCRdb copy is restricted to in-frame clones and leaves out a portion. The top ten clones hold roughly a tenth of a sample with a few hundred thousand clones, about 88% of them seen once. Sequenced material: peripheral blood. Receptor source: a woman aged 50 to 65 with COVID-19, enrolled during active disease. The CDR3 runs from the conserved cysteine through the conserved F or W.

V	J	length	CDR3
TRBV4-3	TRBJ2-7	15	CASSQVLEGSYEQYF
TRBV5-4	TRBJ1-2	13	CASSFLGDILLIF
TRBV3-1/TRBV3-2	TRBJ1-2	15	CASSPHRGSTHGYTF
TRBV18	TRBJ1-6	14	CASSPGQGGSPLHF
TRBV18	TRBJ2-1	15	CASSPFDRPENEQFF
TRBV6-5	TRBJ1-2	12	CASKGQGWGYTF
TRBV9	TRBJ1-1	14	CASSVRPGYTEAFF
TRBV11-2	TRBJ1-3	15	CASSRVAAVGNTIYF
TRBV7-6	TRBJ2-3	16	CASSFSGGAGGDTQYF
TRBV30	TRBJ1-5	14	CAWSNRELNQPQHF
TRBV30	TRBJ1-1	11	CAWGVDSEAFF
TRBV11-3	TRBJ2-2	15	CASSLRTSDAGELFF
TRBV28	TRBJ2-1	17	CASSSTSATDRYNEQFF
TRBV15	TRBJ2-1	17	CATSRTLLAGGRNEQFF
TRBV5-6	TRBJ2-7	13	CASSLAARYEQYF
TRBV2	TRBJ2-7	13	CASKADRGREQYF
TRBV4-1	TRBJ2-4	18	CASSQDDLVGLAENIQYF
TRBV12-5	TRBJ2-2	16	CASGLVHGVKAGELFF
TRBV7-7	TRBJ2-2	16	CASSLGAGILTGELFF
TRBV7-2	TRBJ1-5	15	CASSLDRGRGQPQHF
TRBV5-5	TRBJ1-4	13	CASTRTGGEKLFF
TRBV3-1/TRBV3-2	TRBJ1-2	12	CASSTGLRGYTF
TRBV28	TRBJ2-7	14	CASSLQGKGQEQYF
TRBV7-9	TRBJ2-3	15	CASSLTSGSTDTQYF
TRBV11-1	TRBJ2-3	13	CASSFSGGTAQYF
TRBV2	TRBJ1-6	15	CASSEVGQGASPLHF
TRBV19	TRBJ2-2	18	CASSFGTGLGENTGELFF
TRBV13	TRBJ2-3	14	CASSSRQGTDTQYF
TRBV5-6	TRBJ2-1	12	CASSRDRYEQFF
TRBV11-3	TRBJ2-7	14	CASSPRGGDDEQYF
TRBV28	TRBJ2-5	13	CASGLGGRETQYF
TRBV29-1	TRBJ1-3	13	CSVAGSDGNTIYF
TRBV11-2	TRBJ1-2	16	CASSPLRTGEYGGYTF
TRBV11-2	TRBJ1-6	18	CASSLYSGTGGRSSPLHF
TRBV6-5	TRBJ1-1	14	CASKRSPMNTEAFF
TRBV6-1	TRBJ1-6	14	CASSEKHGHSPLHF
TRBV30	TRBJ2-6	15	CAWRDQHSGANVLTF
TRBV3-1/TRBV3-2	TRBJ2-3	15	CASSRPLAGEDTQYF
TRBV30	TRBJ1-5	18	CAWSGDTRWTGPIQPQHF
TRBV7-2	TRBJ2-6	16	CASTPPRLAGANVLTF
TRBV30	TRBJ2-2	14	CAWSVGTVTGELFF
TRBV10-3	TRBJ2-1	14	CAISERTGYNEQFF
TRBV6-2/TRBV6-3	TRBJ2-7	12	CASSSDSYEQYF
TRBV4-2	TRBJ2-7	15	CASSQDLLAADEQYF
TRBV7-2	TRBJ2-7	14	CASTPKGLTYEQYF
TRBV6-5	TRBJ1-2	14	CASSYSDRDNGYTF
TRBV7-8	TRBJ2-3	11	CASSPKVTQYF
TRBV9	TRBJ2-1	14	CASSRRPSVDEQFF
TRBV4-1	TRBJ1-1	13	CASSPYGLTEAFF
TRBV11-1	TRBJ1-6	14	CASSLWGKNSPLHF
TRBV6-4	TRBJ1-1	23	CASSDSARWSHRNRGRGNTEAFF
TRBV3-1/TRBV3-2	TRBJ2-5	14	CASSRSEGVRTQYF
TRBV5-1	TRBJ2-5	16	CASSLRSGGPEKTQYF
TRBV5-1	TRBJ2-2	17	CASSLALLTRGTGELFF
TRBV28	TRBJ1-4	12	CASSTTRGVLFF